The entry below describes one T cell receptor (beta chain). The antigen remains undetermined. Researchers ran the PCR with 60 Vbeta and 13 Jbeta primers. The method was immunoSEQ multiplex PCR; TCRdb's version includes in-frame clones alone and lacks a portion of them. The sample lists under 150,000 clones, 75% to 85% occurring once. This sample stems from a study of cytomegalovirus exposure and HLA in healthy donors. Notes on the study in general: Earlier analysis looked at TCR beta V segments, and most were productive about 90% or about 30% of the time.

Germline-derived CDR1 and CDR2 are SGDLS and YYNGEE. The CDR3 totals 17 residues. J was trimmed by 5 bases and V by 0 bases; bases with no gene match: 10. The chain uses TRBV9 and TRBJ2-5, with 10 nucleotides matching TRBD2. The sample taken for sequencing was PBMCs. This sequence was found in a male donor in good health and CMV-seronegative. In DNA form, the CDR3 reads TGTGCCAGCAGCGTAGGTGTTGCTAGCGGGGGTTTTGAGACCCAGTACTTC. It codes for CASSVGVASGGFETQYF.